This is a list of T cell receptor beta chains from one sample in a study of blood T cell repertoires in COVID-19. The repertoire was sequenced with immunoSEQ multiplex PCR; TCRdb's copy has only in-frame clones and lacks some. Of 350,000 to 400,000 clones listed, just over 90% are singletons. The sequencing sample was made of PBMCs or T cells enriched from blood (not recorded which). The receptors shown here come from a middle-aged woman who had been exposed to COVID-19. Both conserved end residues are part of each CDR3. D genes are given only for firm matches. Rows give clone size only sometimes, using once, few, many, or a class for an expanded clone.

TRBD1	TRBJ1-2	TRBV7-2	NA	CASSPEGTARSNYGYTF	TGTGCCAGCAGCCCAGAAGGGACAGCTCGCTCTAACTATGGCTACACCTTC
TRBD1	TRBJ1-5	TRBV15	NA	CATSRDLGTGSNQPQHF	TGTGCCACCAGCAGAGATTTAGGGACAGGGAGCAATCAGCCCCAGCATTTT
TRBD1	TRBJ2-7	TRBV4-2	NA	CASSQMGQAYEQYF	TGTGCCAGCAGCCAGATGGGACAGGCTTACGAGCAGTACTTC
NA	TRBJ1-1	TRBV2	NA	CASQYQGPSEAFF	TGTGCCAGCCAGTATCAGGGCCCCTCTGAAGCTTTCTTT
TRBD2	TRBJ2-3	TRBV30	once	CAWSTGGVSTDTQYF	TGTGCCTGGAGCACCGGGGGGGTTAGCACAGATACGCAGTATTTT
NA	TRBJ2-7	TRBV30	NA	CAWSVRGLIGQQYF	TGTGCCTGGAGTGTAAGAGGCCTTATCGGCCAGCAGTACTTC
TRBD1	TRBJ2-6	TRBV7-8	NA	CASSLASGTGAGANVLTF	TGTGCCAGCAGCTTAGCCTCTGGGACAGGGGCTGGGGCCAACGTCCTGACTTTC
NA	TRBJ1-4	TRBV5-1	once	CASSDSTTNEKLFF	TGCGCCAGCAGCGACAGTACAACTAATGAAAAACTGTTTTTT
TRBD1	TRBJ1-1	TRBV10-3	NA	CAMGTGSTEAFF	TGTGCCATGGGGACAGGGAGCACTGAAGCTTTCTTT
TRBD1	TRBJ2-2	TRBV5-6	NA	CASSFRGLGTGELFF	TGTGCCAGCAGCTTCAGGGGGCTGGGCACCGGGGAGCTGTTTTTT
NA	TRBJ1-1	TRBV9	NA	CASSATVNTEAFF	TGTGCCAGCAGCGCGACAGTGAACACTGAAGCTTTCTTT
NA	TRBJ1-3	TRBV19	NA	CASILGNTIYF	TGTGCCAGTATATTAGGAAACACCATATATTTT
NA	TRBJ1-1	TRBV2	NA	CASSESPTGRTEAFF	TGTGCCAGCAGTGAGTCACCCACAGGGCGCACTGAAGCTTTCTTT
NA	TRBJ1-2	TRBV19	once	CASNSGTANYGYTF	TGTGCCAGTAATTCGGGAACAGCTAACTATGGCTACACCTTC
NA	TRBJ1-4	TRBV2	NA	CASKGQSWEKLFF	TGTGCCAGCAAAGGACAGAGTTGGGAAAAACTGTTTTTT
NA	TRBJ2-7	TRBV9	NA	CASSVDGAGGWQYF	TGTGCCAGCAGCGTAGATGGGGCTGGGGGGTGGCAGTACTTC
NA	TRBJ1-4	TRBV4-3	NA	CASSHEFRGANEKLFF	TGCGCCAGCAGCCACGAGTTTCGGGGGGCTAATGAAAAACTGTTTTTT
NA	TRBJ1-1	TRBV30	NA	CAWSPRTAEAFF	TGTGCCTGGAGTCCCCGGACAGCTGAAGCTTTCTTT
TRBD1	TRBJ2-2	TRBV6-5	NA	CASIKDRDTGELFF	TGTGCCAGCATCAAAGACAGGGACACCGGGGAGCTGTTTTTT
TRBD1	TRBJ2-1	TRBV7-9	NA	CASSLGEKRDRGQFF	TGTGCCAGCAGCTTAGGGGAAAAGAGGGACAGGGGGCAGTTCTTC
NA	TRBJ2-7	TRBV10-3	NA	CAISAGSGRGYEQYF	TGTGCCATCAGTGCTGGCTCTGGCAGGGGCTACGAGCAGTACTTC
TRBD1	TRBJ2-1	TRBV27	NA	CASSPRTGMANEQFF	TGTGCCAGCAGTCCAAGGACAGGGATGGCAAATGAGCAGTTCTTC
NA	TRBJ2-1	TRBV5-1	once	CASSLGLKSPAGPVMMGGYNEQFF	TGCGCCAGCAGCTTGGGACTCAAAAGTCCGGCGGGCCCCGTGATGATGGGGGGATACAATGAGCAGTTCTTC
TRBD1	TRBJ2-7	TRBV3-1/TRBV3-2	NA	CASSRGRGTGGYEQYF	TGTGCCAGCAGCCGGGGCAGGGGGACAGGGGGCTACGAGCAGTACTTC
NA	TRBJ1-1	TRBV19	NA	CASGSGVAAFF	TGTGCCAGTGGATCAGGGGTGGCGGCTTTCTTT
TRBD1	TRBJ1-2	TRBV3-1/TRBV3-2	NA	CASSPWDREGYGYTF	TGTGCCAGCAGCCCTTGGGACAGGGAGGGCTATGGCTACACCTTC
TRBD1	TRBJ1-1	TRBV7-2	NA	CASSRTGATEAFF	TGTGCCAGCAGCCGGACAGGGGCCACTGAAGCTTTCTTT
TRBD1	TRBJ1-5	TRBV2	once	CASDRGRDQPQHF	TGTGCCAGCGACAGGGGGCGCGATCAGCCCCAGCATTTT
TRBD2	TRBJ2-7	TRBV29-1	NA	CSVARREGEQYF	TGCAGCGTTGCCCGCAGGGAGGGCGAGCAGTACTTC
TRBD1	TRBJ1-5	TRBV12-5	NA	CASGLGKLTGTASNQPQHF	TGTGCTAGTGGTTTAGGAAAACTTACCGGGACAGCAAGCAATCAGCCCCAGCATTTT
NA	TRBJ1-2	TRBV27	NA	CASSLNSLLGRYGYTF	TGTGCCAGCAGCCTTAATTCGCTCCTCGGTCGCTATGGCTACACCTTC
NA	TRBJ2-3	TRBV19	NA	CASSRQIGSDTQYF	TGTGCCAGTAGTCGACAGATCGGCTCAGATACGCAGTATTTT
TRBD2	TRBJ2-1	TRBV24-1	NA	CATSEPGLANNEQFF	TGTGCCACCAGTGAACCGGGACTAGCGAACAATGAGCAGTTCTTC
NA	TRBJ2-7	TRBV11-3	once	CASSLGRADKIEYEQYF	TGTGCCAGCAGCTTAGGCAGAGCGGATAAGATTGAGTACGAGCAGTACTTC
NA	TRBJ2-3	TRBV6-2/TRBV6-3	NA	CASSYIQGTSTDTQYF	TGTGCCAGCAGTTATATCCAGGGAACTAGCACAGATACGCAGTATTTT
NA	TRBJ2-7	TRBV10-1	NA	CASSDGLRDEQYF	TGCGCCAGCAGTGACGGACTACGGGACGAGCAGTACTTC
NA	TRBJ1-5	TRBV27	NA	CASASYWEGVGNQPQHF	TGTGCCAGCGCTTCTTATTGGGAGGGTGTGGGCAATCAGCCCCAGCATTTT
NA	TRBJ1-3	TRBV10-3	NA	CAISDTGGSSGNTIYF	TGTGCCATCAGCGATACCGGGGGGAGCTCTGGAAACACCATATATTTT
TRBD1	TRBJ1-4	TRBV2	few	CASRDRGYLNEKLFF	TGTGCCAGCAGAGACAGGGGATATCTTAATGAAAAACTGTTTTTT
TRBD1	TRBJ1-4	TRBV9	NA	CASSHSQGAPEKLFF	TGTGCCAGCAGCCATTCCCAGGGGGCGCCTGAAAAACTGTTTTTT
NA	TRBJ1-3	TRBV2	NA	CASSEAGGRIGAIYF	TGTGCCAGCAGTGAAGCGGGAGGTAGGATAGGCGCCATATATTTT
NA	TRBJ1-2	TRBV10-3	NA	CATMGGAQNGYTF	TGTGCCACCATGGGGGGGGCGCAAAATGGCTACACCTTC
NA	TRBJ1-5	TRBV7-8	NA	CASSLTGRSNQPQHF	TGTGCCAGCAGCCTAACAGGGAGATCAAATCAGCCCCAGCATTTT
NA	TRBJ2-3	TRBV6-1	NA	CASSEAGPWADTQYF	TGTGCCAGCAGTGAAGCGGGCCCCTGGGCAGATACGCAGTATTTT
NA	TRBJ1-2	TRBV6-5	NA	CASSPVAGANYGYTF	TGTGCCAGCAGTCCGGTGGCGGGGGCGAACTATGGCTACACCTTC
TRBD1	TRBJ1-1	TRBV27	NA	CASSIRTGGKTEAFF	TGTGCCAGCAGTATACGGACAGGGGGGAAGACTGAAGCTTTCTTT
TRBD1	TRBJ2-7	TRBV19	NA	CARGTAYEQYF	TGTGCCAGGGGGACAGCCTACGAGCAGTACTTC
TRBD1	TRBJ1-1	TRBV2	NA	CASREQGPRTEAFF	TGTGCCAGCAGGGAACAGGGGCCGAGGACTGAAGCTTTCTTT
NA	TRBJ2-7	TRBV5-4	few	CASRGGGEQYF	TGTGCCAGCCGAGGGGGGGGCGAGCAGTACTTC